These 6 T cell receptor beta chains originate from one sample sequenced in a study of T-cell reconstitution after alpha-beta-depleted transplantation in children (dated by TCRdb to between 2015 and 2016). The intended sense of this specimen's treatment or condition label: allogeneic hematopoietic cell transplantation with graft depleted of TCRalphabeta T cells and CD19 B cells. Library preparation was by PCR. Sequencer: Illumina HiSeq 2500. Molecular barcoding was employed in the preparation of TCR libraries, with unique molecular identifiers being used to normalize TCRbeta repertoire quantification. The public sequencing data were trimmed at Q25 with fastp and processed into clonotypes with MiXCR by TCRdb, which kept only in-frame beta chains. Each CDR3 protein appears once, grouped with its most common genes and DNA. The sample yields about 210,000 distinct CDR3 sequences; around a sixth were counted once. Clones ranked in the top ten supply around 45% of the sample.

Sample: PBMCs, mostly from graft donor cells, taken 360 days after TCRalphabeta/CD19-depleted stem cell transplant. The receptor source for this set is a male patient between 2 and 10 years old who had a stem cell transplant for acute lymphoblastic leukemia, so the T cells may come from the graft donor.

This clonotype was seen many times. V gene TRBV28 combines with J gene TRBJ1-5, with 10 bases that match TRBD1. This CDR3 comprises 16 residues. The V and J ends lost 3 bases and 5 bases, in that order; junction bases with no gene match: 7. Germline V gives CDR1 MDHEN, CDR2 SYDVKM. The CDR3 here is CASSLTDRGRDQPQHF. As DNA, the CDR3 is TGTGCCAGCAGTTTGACAGACAGGGGGCGCGATCAGCCCCAGCATTTT. The full variable domain, rest sourced from reference TRBV28 and TRBJ1-5, is DVKVTQSSRYLVKRTGEKVFLECVQDMDHENMFWYRQDPGLGLRLIYFSYDVKMKEKGDIPEGYSVSREKKERFSLILESASTNQTSMYLCASSLTDRGRDQPQHFGDGTRLSIL.

This clonotype was seen a handful of times. This chain links TRBV28 with TRBJ1-6; D unresolved. The CDR3 spans 18 residues. CDR1 MDHEN and CDR2 SYDVKM come from the germline V gene. The V and J ends lost 3 bases and 4 bases respectively, with 19 bases between them. CDR3 sequence: CASSFGPGRLSYNSPLHF. In nucleotides, the CDR3 is TGTGCCAGCAGTTTCGGGCCGGGTCGTTTGTCATATAATTCACCCCTCCACTTT.

This clonotype has ten or more counts. The rearrangement joins TRBV20-1 to TRBJ2-1; 11 bases map to TRBD2. J gave up 0 bases and V 2 bases, and 0 bases lay outside the gene matches. This CDR3 spans 15 amino acids. Germline CDR1 DFQATT, CDR2 SNEGSKA (reference sequence). The CDR3 protein is CSARLAGGSYNEQFF. The CDR3 DNA follows: TGCAGTGCTAGACTAGCGGGAGGCTCCTACAATGAGCAGTTCTTC.

This clonotype was found a few times. The rearrangement uses TRBV28 and TRBJ2-1; possibly TRBD1 or TRBD2 for D (5 bases each). Germline assignment: CDR1 MDHEN and CDR2 SYDVKM. There are 15 residues in the CDR3. Trimming left V 6 bases short and J 5 bases short, with 17 bases between. The CDR3 loop reads CASSPGAWSHNEQFF. For the CDR3, the DNA is TGTGCCAGCAGCCCCGGGGCGTGGTCCCACAATGAGCAGTTCTTC.

The sample holds a few counts of this clonotype. The chain joins TRBV4-2 to TRBJ2-5, with TRBD2 matching over 8 bases. From germline, CDR1 is LGHNA and CDR2 YNFKEQ. J lost 3 bases, V lost 3 bases, and 9 bases had no gene match. CDR3 length: 16 residues. The CDR3 reads CASSHVTRGGEETQYF. The CDR3 DNA is TGTGCCAGCAGCCATGTTACCCGGGGGGGAGAAGAGACCCAGTACTTC.

This clonotype has a count of ten or more. This chain links TRBV12-3 or TRBV12-4 with TRBJ2-7, with unresolved D. V shed 6 bases and J shed 0 bases, with 9 bases lying between them. This CDR3 has 13 amino acids. CDR3 in DNA: TGTGCCAGCAGCTCCTTACCCTCCTACGAGCAGTACTTC. Translation gives CASSSLPSYEQYF.